The subject of this entry is one T cell receptor beta chain. CDR1 and CDR2 from the germline V gene are LNHDA and SQIVND (reference sequence). This CDR3 spans 14 amino acids. Trimming at V came to 7 bases and at J to 0 bases, leaving 5 bases not matched to a gene. The assay was immunoSEQ multiplex PCR, and TCRdb's table has in-frame clones only and misses some. This table holds more than 15,000 clones, roughly 80% found once. Once graft tissue had been processed, intraepithelial and lamina propria lymphocytes were released. The data were obtained in a study of graft-versus-host responses after intestinal transplantation. Study-wide background: Transplantation in recipients was multivisceral, liver-intestinal, or isolated intestinal. All recipients got anti-thymocyte globulin induction, then tacrolimus and steroids for 2 to 4 years.

The source is a human patient who received an intestinal transplant, so some T cells may come from the graft donor. J is TRBJ2-7 and V is TRBV19, with 8 nucleotides matching TRBD1. This sample comprised ileum tissue, obtained approximately 480 days after intestinal transplant. CDR3 DNA: TGTGCCAGTAAGGGACAGGCGAGCTCCTACGAGCAGTACTTC. This sequence encodes CASKGQASSYEQYF.